The 15 T cell receptor beta chains presented below share a single source sample, sequenced in a study of control samples from healthy donors and cancer patients (dated by TCRdb to the early 2020s). Library creation used the immunoSEQ multiplex PCR assay. Not all clones reach the TCRdb copy of this immuneACCESS table, which keeps in-frame sequences only. Checked studies attribute under half of the gap to unresolved V genes and leave the rest unexplained. Recorded for this sample are some 150,000 clones; over 90% of them occurred a single time. The ten largest clones represent 2.4% of the sample. The source material was blood. Every receptor here comes from a man over 45 in good health.

The V and J genes are TRBV6-2 or TRBV6-3 and TRBJ2-1, with TRBD2 matching 12 bases. Trimming removed 2 bases from V and 4 bases from J; junction bases left unmatched: 6. This CDR3 region has 17 residues. The germline V gene has CDR1 MNHEY and CDR2 SVGEGT. The CDR3: CASSYVPLAGGYNEQFF. CDR3 in DNA: TGTGCCAGCAGTTACGTACCTCTAGCGGGAGGGTACAATGAGCAGTTCTTC.

The rearrangement uses TRBV11-2 and TRBJ2-3; 7 bases match TRBD1. Germline V lookup: CDR1 SGHAT, CDR2 FQNNGV. This CDR3 is built from 15 residues. Trimming took 5 bases from V and 2 from J; bases not matched to a gene: 7. The CDR3 loop reads CASSPGTAFTDTQYF. DNA for the CDR3: TGTGCCAGCAGCCCCGGGACAGCCTTCACAGATACGCAGTATTTT.

This chain joins TRBV2 and TRBJ1-5; 7 nucleotides align to TRBD1. Germline assignment: CDR1 SNHLY and CDR2 FYNNEI. The CDR3 loop spans 16 amino acids. Trimming at V came to 3 bases and at J to 4 bases, leaving 9 bases not matched to a gene. CDR3 sequence (DNA): TGTGCCAGCAGTGACCCAGGGGGTACATCGAATCAGCCCCAGCATTTT. This gives the protein CASSDPGGTSNQPQHF.

The rearrangement links TRBV11-2 to TRBJ2-1; D gene unclear. The germline CDR1 and CDR2 sequences are SGHAT and FQNNGV. The CDR3 is 14 residues long. V was clipped by 3 bases and J by 3 bases, with 9 bases between them. CDR3 amino acids: CASSLAELYNEQFF. Here the CDR3 DNA reads TGTGCCAGCAGCTTGGCGGAGCTCTACAATGAGCAGTTCTTC.

The CDR3 spells CASSSTFVGNTIYF. DNA of the CDR3: TGTGCCAGCAGCTCTACATTCGTTGGAAACACCATATATTTT. J is TRBJ1-3 and V is TRBV6-5; D not resolved. V was clipped by 6 bases and J by 3 bases, with 12 bases between them. CDR3 size: 14 residues. Germline V lookup: CDR1 MNHEY, CDR2 SVGAGI.

This clone was seen more than once but under ten times. The chain carries TRBV28 and TRBJ1-4; TRBD1 is a possible D gene (5 bases). The CDR3 has 11 amino acids. V was clipped by 10 bases and J by 11 bases, with 14 bases between them. Per the germline V gene, CDR1 is MDHEN and CDR2 is SYDVKM. CDR3 DNA: TGTGCCACATCCCGGGGGGAGAAACTGTTTTTT. It encodes CATSRGEKLFF.

The genes are TRBV5-1 and TRBJ2-2; maybe TRBD1 (6 bases). V was shortened by 5 bases and J by 4 bases, with 15 bases between the two germline ends. Germline values: CDR1 SGHRS, CDR2 YFSETQ. This CDR3 spans 15 amino acids. This CDR3 is CASRELQGSTGELFF. Written as DNA, the CDR3 is TGCGCCAGCAGGGAGCTACAGGGAAGCACCGGGGAGCTGTTTTTT.

The CDR3 loop reads CASSAYLAAGTYNEQFF. CDR3 DNA: TGCGCCAGCAGCGCCTATCTAGCCGCGGGAACCTACAATGAGCAGTTCTTC. V is TRBV5-1 and J is TRBJ2-1, with D possibly TRBD2 on 6 matching bases. The CDR3 spans 17 residues. V lost 4 bases and J 2 bases, leaving 19 bases between the germline ends. Germline V CDR1 and CDR2: SGHRS, YFSETQ.

The chain uses TRBV19 and TRBJ1-3; weak D call: TRBD1 (5 bases). Trimming shortened V by 5 bases and J by 11 bases, and 16 bases separated the two germline ends. The CDR3 has 13 residues. CDR1 is LNHDA and CDR2 is SQIVND in the germline V gene (reference sequence). CDR3 amino acids: CASSSRPGGSIYF. The CDR3 DNA is TGTGCCAGTAGTTCCAGGCCGGGGGGATCCATATATTTT.

The rearrangement joins TRBV5-1 to TRBJ1-1; D ambiguous. Per germline, CDR1 SGHRS and CDR2 YFSETQ. Trimming left V 3 bases short and J 1 base short, with 13 bases between. CDR3 length equals 15 residues. CDR3 protein: CASSSTRSKNTEAFF. The CDR3 DNA follows: TGCGCCAGCAGCTCTACACGGTCAAAGAACACTGAAGCTTTCTTT.

A single count supports this clone. The chain employs TRBV5-6 and TRBJ2-7; D perhaps matches TRBD2 (6 bases). Germline assignment: CDR1 SGHDT and CDR2 YYEEEE. CDR3 length: 15 amino acids. V was trimmed by 4 bases and J by 1 base, leaving 15 bases between them. This CDR3 is CASSPRDFESYEQYF. For the CDR3, the DNA is TGTGCCAGCAGCCCACGGGACTTTGAATCCTACGAGCAGTACTTC.

As to this clone: An end of the junction differs from the germline gene, which may be a read error. This chain links TRBV6-1 with TRBJ1-1; a weak D match, TRBD1 (5 bases). The CDR3 runs to 12 residues. CDR1 MNHNS and CDR2 SASEGT come from the germline V gene. The CDR3 DNA reads TGTGCCAGCAGGGAAGGGACGGCTGAAGCTTTCTTT. Translated: CASREGTAEAFF.

The rearrangement links TRBV6-5 to TRBJ2-3; D not resolved. The CDR3 covers 12 residues. CDR1 and CDR2 (germline): MNHEY, SVGAGI. V lost 6 bases, J lost 2 bases, and 6 bases lay in between. CDR3 nucleotide sequence: TGTGCCAGCAGGCTGTACACAGATACGCAGTATTTT. This gives the protein CASRLYTDTQYF.

The V call is TRBV28, the J call TRBJ1-1; D perhaps matches TRBD1 (6 bases). The ends were cut back, 5 bases at V and 3 bases at J, with 16 bases in the middle. CDR1 and CDR2 (germline): MDHEN, SYDVKM. This CDR3 comprises 15 residues. CDR3 in DNA: TGTGCCAGCAGTGACATACAGGGACTCGACACTGAAGCTTTCTTT. The encoded protein is CASSDIQGLDTEAFF.

The CDR3 DNA reads TGTGCCAGCCGGGGACAGGGGCAAAACACCATATATTTT. Amino acid sequence: CASRGQGQNTIYF. The rearrangement uses TRBV12-3 or TRBV12-4 and TRBJ1-3; 10 positions agree with TRBD1. CDR3 length equals 13 residues. The V segment lost 8 bases and the J segment 6 bases; nucleotides outside the gene matches: 4.